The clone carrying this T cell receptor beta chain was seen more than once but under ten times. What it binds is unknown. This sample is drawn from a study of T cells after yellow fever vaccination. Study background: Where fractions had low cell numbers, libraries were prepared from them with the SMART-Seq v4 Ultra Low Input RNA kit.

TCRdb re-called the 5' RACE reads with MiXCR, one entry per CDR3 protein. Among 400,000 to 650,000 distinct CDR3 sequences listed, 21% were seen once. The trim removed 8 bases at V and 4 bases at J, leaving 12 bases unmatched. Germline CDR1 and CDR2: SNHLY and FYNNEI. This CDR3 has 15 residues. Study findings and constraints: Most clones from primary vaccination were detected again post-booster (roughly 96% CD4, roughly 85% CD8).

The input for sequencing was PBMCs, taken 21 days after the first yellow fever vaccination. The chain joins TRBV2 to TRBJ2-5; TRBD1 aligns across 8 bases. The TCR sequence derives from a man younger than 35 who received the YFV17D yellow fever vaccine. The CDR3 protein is CASGPGTGGGETQYF. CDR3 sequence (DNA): TGTGCCAGCGGTCCCGGGACAGGTGGCGGAGAGACCCAGTACTTC.